This entry features one T cell receptor beta chain sequence. The assay was immunoSEQ multiplex PCR, and TCRdb's table has in-frame clones only and misses some. The data contain over 85,000 clones, approximately 90% of them singletons. The data are from a study of cytomegalovirus exposure and HLA in healthy donors. CDR3 length: 18 residues. Sequenced input: PBMCs. The chain uses TRBV21-1 and TRBJ1-2; the table gives TRBD1 as D, unverified against the DNA. TRBV21-1 is termed a pseudogene. The receptor was derived from a woman aged 18 to 35 in good health and CMV-seronegative. The CDR3 nucleotides read TGTGCCAGCAGCAAGGAGAGGACAAAAGGTCATACTAACTATGGCTACACCTTC. This sequence encodes CASSKERTKGHTNYGYTF.